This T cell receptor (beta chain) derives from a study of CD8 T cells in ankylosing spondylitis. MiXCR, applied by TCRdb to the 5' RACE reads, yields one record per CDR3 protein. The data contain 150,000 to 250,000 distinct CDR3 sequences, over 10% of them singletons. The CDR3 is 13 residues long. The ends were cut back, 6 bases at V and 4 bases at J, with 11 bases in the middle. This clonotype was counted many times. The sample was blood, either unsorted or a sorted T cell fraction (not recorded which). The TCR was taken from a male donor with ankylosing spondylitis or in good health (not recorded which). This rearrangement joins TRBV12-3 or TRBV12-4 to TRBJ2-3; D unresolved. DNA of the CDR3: TGTGCCAGCAGCTCCGTGTGGGCAGATACGCAGTATTTT. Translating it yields CASSSVWADTQYF.